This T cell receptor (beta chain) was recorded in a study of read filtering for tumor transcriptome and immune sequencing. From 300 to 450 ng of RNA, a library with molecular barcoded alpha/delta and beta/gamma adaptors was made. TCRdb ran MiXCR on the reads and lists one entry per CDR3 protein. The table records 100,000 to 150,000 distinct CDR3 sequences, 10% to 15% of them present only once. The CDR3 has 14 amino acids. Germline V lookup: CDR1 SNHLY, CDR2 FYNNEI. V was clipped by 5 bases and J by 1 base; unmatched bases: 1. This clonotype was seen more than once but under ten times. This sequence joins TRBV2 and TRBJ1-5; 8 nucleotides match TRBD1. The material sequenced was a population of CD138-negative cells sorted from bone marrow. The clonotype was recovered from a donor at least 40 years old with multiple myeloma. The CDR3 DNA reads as TGTGCCAGCAGTTGGACAGGGAGCAATCAGCCCCAGCATTTT. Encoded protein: CASSWTGSNQPQHF.